This T cell receptor beta chain was sequenced in a study of blood T cell repertoires in COVID-19. Study-wide context: Donors in the United States, Italy and Spain gave samples during acute or convalescent COVID-19. Sample material is recorded as cDNA or gDNA derived from T cells, B-cell-depleted T cells, or PBMCs.

The CDR3 is made up of 16 amino acids. Looked up from germline, CDR1 is MNHEY and CDR2 is SVGAGI. J was trimmed by 7 bases and V by 0 bases; bases with no gene match: 6. In the authors' methods: Quantification of nucleated cells was approximated via reference gene primer amplification. This table comes from immunoSEQ multiplex PCR, and its TCRdb copy is limited to in-frame clones, with some not included. The D gene and trimming were derived from the DNA, and the V and J assignments and clone size from that table. Counted here are roughly 330,000 clones, about 83% occurring once; the ten biggest clones make up 1.5% to 2%.

The sequenced material came from peripheral blood. V is TRBV6-5 and J is TRBJ1-6; 7 bases match TRBD1. The clonotype was recovered from a woman between 45 and 65 years old with acute or convalescent COVID-19. The CDR3 bases are TGTGCCAGCAGTTACTCGATCGTACAGGGGAATTCACCCCTCCACTTT. Its translation: CASSYSIVQGNSPLHF.